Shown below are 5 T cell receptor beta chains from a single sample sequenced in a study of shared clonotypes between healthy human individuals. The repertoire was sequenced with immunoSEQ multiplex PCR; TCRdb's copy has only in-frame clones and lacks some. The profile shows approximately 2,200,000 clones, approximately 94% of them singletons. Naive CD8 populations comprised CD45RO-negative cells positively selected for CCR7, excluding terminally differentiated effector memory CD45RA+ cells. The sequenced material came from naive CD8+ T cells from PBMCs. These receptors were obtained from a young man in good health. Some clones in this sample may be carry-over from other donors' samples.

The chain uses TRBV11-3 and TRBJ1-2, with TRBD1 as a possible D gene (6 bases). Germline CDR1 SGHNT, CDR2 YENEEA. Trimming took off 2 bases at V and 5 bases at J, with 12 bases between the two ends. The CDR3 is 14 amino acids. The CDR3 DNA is TGTGCCAGCAGCTTAAACAGAGGGGGATATGGCTACACCTTC. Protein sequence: CASSLNRGGYGYTF.

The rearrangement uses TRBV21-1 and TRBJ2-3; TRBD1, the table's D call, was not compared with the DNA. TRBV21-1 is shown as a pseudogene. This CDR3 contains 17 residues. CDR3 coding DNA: TGTGCCAGCATCCCCCGTGACGGCTGGGCTAGCACAGATACGCAGTATTTT. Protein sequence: CASIPRDGWASTDTQYF.

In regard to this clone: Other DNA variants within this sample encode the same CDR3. CDR3 sequence: CASSQRGPSYEQYF. DNA for the CDR3: TGCGCCAGCAGCCAAAGGGGGCCCTCCTACGAGCAGTACTTC. V and J are TRBV4-1 and TRBJ2-7, with 7 bases lining up with TRBD1. Germline-derived CDR1 and CDR2 are MGHRA and YSYEKL. V was pared by 2 bases and J by 0 bases, with 1 base of the junction left unmatched. The CDR3 has 14 residues.

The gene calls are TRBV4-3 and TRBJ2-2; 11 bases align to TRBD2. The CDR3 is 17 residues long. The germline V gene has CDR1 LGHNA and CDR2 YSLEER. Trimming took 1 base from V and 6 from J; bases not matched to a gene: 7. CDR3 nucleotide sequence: TGCGCCAGCAGCCAAGGTGTAGCGGGAGGGCTCGCCGGGGAGCTGTTTTTT. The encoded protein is CASSQGVAGGLAGELFF.

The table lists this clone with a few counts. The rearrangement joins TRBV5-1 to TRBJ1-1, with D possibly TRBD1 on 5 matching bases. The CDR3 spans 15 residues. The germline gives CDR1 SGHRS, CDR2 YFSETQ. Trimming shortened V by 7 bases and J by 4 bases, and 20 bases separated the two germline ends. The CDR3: CASPGGMGQGTEAFF. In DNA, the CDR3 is TGCGCCAGCCCCGGCGGGATGGGGCAGGGCACTGAAGCTTTCTTT.